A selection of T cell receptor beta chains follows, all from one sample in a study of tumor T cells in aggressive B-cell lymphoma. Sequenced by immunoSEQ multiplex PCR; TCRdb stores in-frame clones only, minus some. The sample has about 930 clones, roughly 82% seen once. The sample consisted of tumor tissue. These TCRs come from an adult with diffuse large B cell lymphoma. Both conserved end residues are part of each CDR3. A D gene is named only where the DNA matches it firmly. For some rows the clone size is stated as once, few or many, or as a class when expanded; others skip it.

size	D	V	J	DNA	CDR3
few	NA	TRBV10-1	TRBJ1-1	TGCGCCAGCAGTGAGACTATTCTCGCTGAAGCTTTCTTT	CASSETILAEAFF
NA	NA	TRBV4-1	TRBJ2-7	TGCGCCAGCAGCCAACATTCATTAGACTACGAGCAGTACTTC	CASSQHSLDYEQYF
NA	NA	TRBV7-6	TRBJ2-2	TGTGCCAGCAGCTTAGACAACGGGGAGCTGTTTTTT	CASSLDNGELFF
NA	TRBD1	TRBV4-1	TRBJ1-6	TGCGCCAGCAGGCGACAGGGGGCCTATAATTCACCCCTCCACTTT	CASRRQGAYNSPLHF
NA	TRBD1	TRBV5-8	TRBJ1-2	TGTGCCAGCAGCGCGGGGACAGGATCTAACTATGGCTACACCTTC	CASSAGTGSNYGYTF
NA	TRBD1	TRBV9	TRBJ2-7	TGTGCCAGCAGCCGCGGGACAGGATACTACGAGCAGTACTTC	CASSRGTGYYEQYF
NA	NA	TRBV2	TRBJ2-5	TGTGCCAGCAGTGAAGATACATCGGGAGAGACCCAGTACTTC	CASSEDTSGETQYF
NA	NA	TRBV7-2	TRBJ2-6	TGTGCCAGCAGCGCAGACAGCCTTAGCAACGTCCTGACTTTC	CASSADSLSNVLTF
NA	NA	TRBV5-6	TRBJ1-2	TGTGCCAGCAGCCATCTCACTAATGACTATGGCTACACCTTC	CASSHLTNDYGYTF
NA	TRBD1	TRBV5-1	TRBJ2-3	TGCGCCAGCAGCCCCGGCCGGGACAGGGCCGTAGATACGCAGTATTTT	CASSPGRDRAVDTQYF
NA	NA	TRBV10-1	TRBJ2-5	TGCGCCAGCAGTGATCCCCAGGATTTCCAGGAGACCCAGTACTTC	CASSDPQDFQETQYF
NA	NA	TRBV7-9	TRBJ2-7	TGTGCCAGCACCAGAGTCGGGGAGAACGAGCAGTACTTC	CASTRVGENEQYF
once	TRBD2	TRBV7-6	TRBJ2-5	TGTGCCAGCAGCCACGGACTAGCCTCACGAGTAGGGGAGACCCAGTACTTC	CASSHGLASRVGETQYF
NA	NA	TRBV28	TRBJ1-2	TGTGCCAGCAGTTGGGGAGATATGACTAACTATGGCTACACCTTC	CASSWGDMTNYGYTF
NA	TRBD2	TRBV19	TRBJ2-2	TGTGCCAGTAGTATCTTGACTAGCGGGGGGTTATCCGGGGAGCTGTTTTTT	CASSILTSGGLSGELFF
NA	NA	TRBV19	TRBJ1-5	TGTGCCAGTAGTTTCGGGGGTAATCAGCCCCAGCATTTT	CASSFGGNQPQHF
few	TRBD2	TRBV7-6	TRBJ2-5	TGTGCCAGCAGCCACGGACTAGCCTCACGAGTAGGGGAGACTCAGTACTTC	CASSHGLASRVGETQYF
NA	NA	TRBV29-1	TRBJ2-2	TGCAGCGTTCGACAGACCTACAACACCGGGGAGCTGTTTTTT	CSVRQTYNTGELFF
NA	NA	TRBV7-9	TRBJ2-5	TGTGCCAGCAGCTTAGTCATGCAAGAGACCCAGTACTTC	CASSLVMQETQYF
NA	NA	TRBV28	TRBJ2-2	TGTGCCAGCAGTCCCCTCAGGCGGACAAACACCGGGGAGCTGTTTTTT	CASSPLRRTNTGELFF
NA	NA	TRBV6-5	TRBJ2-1	TGTGCCAGCAGGCCTAACCCACTGCCCCCCGAGCTCTTC	CASRPNPLPPELF
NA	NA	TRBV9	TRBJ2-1	TGTGCCAGCAGCGTAGGGCTAGCGACAGAGCAGTTCTTC	CASSVGLATEQFF
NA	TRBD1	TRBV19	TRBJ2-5	TGTGCCAGTAAAGTCGGACAGGGGGCACGGGAGACCCAGTACTTC	CASKVGQGARETQYF
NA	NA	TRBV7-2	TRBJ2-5	TGTGCCAGCAGTTTCTGGGACATAGGGGAGACCCAGTACTTC	CASSFWDIGETQYF
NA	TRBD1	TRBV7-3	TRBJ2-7	TGTGCCAGCAGCCCACAGGGGGGTGGATACGAGCAGTACTTC	CASSPQGGGYEQYF
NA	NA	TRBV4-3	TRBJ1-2	TGCGCCAGCAGCCAAGAGGAGGGGTTTAGCTATGGCTACACCTTC	CASSQEEGFSYGYTF
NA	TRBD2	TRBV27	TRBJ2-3	TGTGCCAGCAGTCTCCTAGCGGGGGGGCTTGGAGATACGCAGTATTTT	CASSLLAGGLGDTQYF
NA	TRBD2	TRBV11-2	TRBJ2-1	TGTGCCAGCAGCACCTGGGTGGGGGGGAATGAGCAGTTCTTC	CASSTWVGGNEQFF
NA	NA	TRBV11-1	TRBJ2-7	TGTGCCAGCAGCTTAGTCCAGGGGTTGTACGAGCAGTACTTC	CASSLVQGLYEQYF
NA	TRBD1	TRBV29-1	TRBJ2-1	TGCAGCGTTGAAGGGACAGGGAGCTCCTACAATGAGCAGTTCTTC	CSVEGTGSSYNEQFF
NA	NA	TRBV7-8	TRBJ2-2	TGTGCCAGCAGCTTAGCGAGCTCCAACACCGGGGAGCTGTTTTTT	CASSLASSNTGELFF
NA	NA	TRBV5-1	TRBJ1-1	TGCGCCAGCCGTTCAAGTACTTCGGACACTGAAGCTTTCTTT	CASRSSTSDTEAFF
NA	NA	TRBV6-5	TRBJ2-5	TGTGCCAGCAGTTACTCCGACAGTTCCTCCCGGACCCAGTACTTC	CASSYSDSSSRTQYF
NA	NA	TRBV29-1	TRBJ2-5	TGCAGCAAACTAGGAGAGAACCAAGAGACCCAGTACTTC	CSKLGENQETQYF
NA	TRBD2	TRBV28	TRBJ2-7	TGTGCCAGCAGTTTGGGGGCCGGTGGACTAGCCCGCTACGAGCAGTACTTC	CASSLGAGGLARYEQYF
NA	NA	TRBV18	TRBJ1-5	TGTGCCAGCTTACTTCTTAGCAATCAGCCCCAGCATTTT	CASLLLSNQPQHF
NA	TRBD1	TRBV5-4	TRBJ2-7	TGTGCCAGCAGCCCAGGGGGACAGGCATCCTACGAGCAGTACTTC	CASSPGGQASYEQYF
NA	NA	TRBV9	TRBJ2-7	TGTGCCAGCAGCGTCCGCGAGCAGGGGTCCTACGAGCAGTACTTC	CASSVREQGSYEQYF
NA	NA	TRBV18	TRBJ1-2	TGTGCCAGCTCACCTCGCATCGAGAACTATGGCTACACCTTC	CASSPRIENYGYTF